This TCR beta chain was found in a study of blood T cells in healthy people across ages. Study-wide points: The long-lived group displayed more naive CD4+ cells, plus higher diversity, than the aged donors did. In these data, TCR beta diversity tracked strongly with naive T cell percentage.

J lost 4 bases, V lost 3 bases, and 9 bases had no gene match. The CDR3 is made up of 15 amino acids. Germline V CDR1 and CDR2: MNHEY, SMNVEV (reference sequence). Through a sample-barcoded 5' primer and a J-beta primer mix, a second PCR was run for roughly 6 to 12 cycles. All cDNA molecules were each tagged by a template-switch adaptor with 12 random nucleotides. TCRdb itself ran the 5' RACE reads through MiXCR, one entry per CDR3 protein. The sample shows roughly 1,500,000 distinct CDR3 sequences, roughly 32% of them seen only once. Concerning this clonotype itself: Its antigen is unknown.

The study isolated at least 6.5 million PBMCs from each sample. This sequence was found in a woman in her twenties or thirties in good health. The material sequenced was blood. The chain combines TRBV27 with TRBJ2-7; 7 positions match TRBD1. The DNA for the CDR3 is TGTGCCAGCAGTTTGACAGGGACGGGCCTATACGAGCAGTACTTC. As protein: CASSLTGTGLYEQYF.